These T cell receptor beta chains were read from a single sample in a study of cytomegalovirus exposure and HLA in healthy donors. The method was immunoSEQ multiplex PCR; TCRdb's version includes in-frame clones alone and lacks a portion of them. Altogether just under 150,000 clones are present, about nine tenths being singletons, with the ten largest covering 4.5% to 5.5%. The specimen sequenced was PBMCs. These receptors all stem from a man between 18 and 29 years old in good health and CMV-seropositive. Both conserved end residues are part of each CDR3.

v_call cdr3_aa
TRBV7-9 CASSLVLGAGELFF
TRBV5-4 CASSLSGTGSDAFF
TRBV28 CASSSGQGVWEQYF
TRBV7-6 CASSLFGSGNEQFF
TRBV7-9 CASVGTFYEQYF
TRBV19 CASSTLTGGGPQHF
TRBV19 CASESPDYSGNPNEQFF
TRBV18 CASSPPVLGRDEQFF
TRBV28 CASIGTWGYTF
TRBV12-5 CASGLVGRGPEQFF
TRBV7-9 CASSSVGRGQETQYF
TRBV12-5 CASGFREEQYF
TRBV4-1 CASSPLGQGYEQYF
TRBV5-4 CASSLTGGDTQYF
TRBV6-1 CASTEAEAFF
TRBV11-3 CASSLEGGSSYNEQFF
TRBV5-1 CASSWGGGNTIEETQYF
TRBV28 CASSLSGELNNEQFF
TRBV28 CASSSSTGVANTGELFF